The 11 T cell receptor beta chains below were found in one sample sequenced in a study of blood T cell repertoires in COVID-19. Some clones are missing from TCRdb's copy, which holds only in-frame ones; the method was immunoSEQ multiplex PCR. The table shows about 230,000 clones, with over 70% occurring only once. Sequencing was done on a sample of PBMCs or T cells enriched from blood (not recorded which). Every receptor here comes from a woman in her 30s who had been exposed to COVID-19.

V is TRBV15 and J is TRBJ2-1; 10 nucleotides agree with TRBD2. Germline trimming cut 1 base from V and 4 bases from J; bases unmatched to any gene: 7. Looked up from germline, CDR1 is LNHNV and CDR2 is YYDKDF (reference sequence). The CDR3 is 17 residues long. The CDR3 sequence: CATSRAFGLAEYNEQFF. CDR3 DNA sequence: TGTGCCACCAGCAGAGCTTTTGGACTAGCGGAATACAATGAGCAGTTCTTC.

The V and J genes are TRBV19 and TRBJ2-7; 10 bases are shared with TRBD2. The length of the CDR3 is 14 residues. Trimming removed 6 bases from V and 4 bases from J; junction bases left unmatched: 6. Looked up from germline, CDR1 is LNHDA and CDR2 is SQIVND (reference sequence). CDR3: CASRGTSVGYEQYF. Here the CDR3 DNA reads TGTGCCAGTAGAGGGACTAGCGTGGGGTACGAGCAGTACTTC.

This clone was counted only a few times. V usage is TRBV4-1 and J usage is TRBJ1-2; the match to TRBD1 covers 7 bases. CDR3 size: 16 residues. The ends lost 4 bases at V and 0 bases at J; junction bases unmatched: 8. Germline CDR1 reads MGHRA; CDR2 reads YSYEKL. The DNA of the CDR3 is TGCGCCAGCAGCCTCCGGGACAGCCTTACTAACTATGGCTACACCTTC. This encodes CASSLRDSLTNYGYTF.

About this clone itself: An end of the junction does not agree with germline; a read error may underlie this. This chain uses TRBV5-1 with TRBJ1-1; 9 bases align to TRBD1. The length of the CDR3 is 14 residues. CDR1 is SGHRS, CDR2 YFSETQ, per germline. Written as DNA, the CDR3 is TGCGCCAGCAGCTTGGGGGACAGGGTCATGACGGAGCTCTTT. Its translation is CASSLGDRVMTELF. Full variable domain (missing parts from reference TRBV5-1 and TRBJ1-1): KAGVTQTPRYLIKTRGQQVTLSCSPISGHRSVSWYQQTPGQGLQFLFEYFSETQRNKGNFPGRFSGRQFSNSRSEMNVSTLELGDSALYLCASSLGDRVMTELFGQGTRLTVV.

The V gene is TRBV6-5, the J gene TRBJ2-7, with a tentative D call TRBD2 (6 bases). The CDR3 contains 16 residues. CDR1 MNHEY and CDR2 SVGAGI come from the germline V gene. Trimming took 0 bases from V and 6 from J, leaving 18 bases between them. In nucleotides, the CDR3 is TGTGCCAGCAGTTACTCCCCGGGACTGCTTTCGGGCGAGCAGTACTTC. Amino acids: CASSYSPGLLSGEQYF.

This clone was picked up one time. V gene TRBV2 combines with J gene TRBJ2-7, with TRBD2 matching 10 bases. The V segment lost 7 bases and the J segment 2 bases; nucleotides outside the gene matches: 8. The length of the CDR3 is 15 residues. Germline lookup yields CDR1 SNHLY and CDR2 FYNNEI. The CDR3 sequence: CASKGSGRAPYEQYF. CDR3 bases: TGTGCCAGCAAGGGAAGCGGGAGGGCCCCCTACGAGCAGTACTTC. The full variable domain, rest sourced from reference TRBV2 and TRBJ2-7, is EPEVTQTPSHQVTQMGQEVILRCVPISNHLYFYWYRQILGQKVEFLVSFYNNEISEKSEIFDDQFSVERPDGSNFTLKIRSTKLEDSAMYFCASKGSGRAPYEQYFGPGTRLTVT.

The genes are TRBV24-1 and TRBJ2-3; 8 bases match TRBD1. The J segment lost 3 bases and the V segment lost 4 bases, leaving 8 bases of the junction unmatched. Per germline, CDR1 KGHDR and CDR2 SFDVKD. The CDR3 is made up of 16 amino acids. The CDR3 region is CATSDGQGARTDTQYF. The CDR3, as DNA: TGTGCCACCAGTGACGGGCAGGGGGCTAGGACAGATACGCAGTATTTT.

The J gene is TRBJ2-3, the V gene TRBV9, with 11 bases lining up with TRBD2. The ends lost 2 bases at V and 2 bases at J; junction bases unmatched: 7. This CDR3 has 17 residues. Germline assignment: CDR1 SGDLS and CDR2 YYNGEE. The CDR3 sequence: CASSVEGTSGVTDTQYF. The DNA for the CDR3 is TGTGCCAGCAGCGTCGAGGGGACTAGCGGCGTCACAGATACGCAGTATTTT.

V gene TRBV12-2 combines with J gene TRBJ2-7; the tabulated D call, TRBD1, remains unverified against the DNA. TRBV12-2 is flagged as a pseudogene. The CDR3 extends over 13 amino acids. The CDR3 region is CASRFDRVHEQYF. Here the CDR3 DNA reads TGTGCAAGTCGCTTCGACAGGGTCCACGAGCAGTACTTC.

This sequence joins TRBV5-4 and TRBJ2-3; maybe TRBD1 (7 bases). Germline V gives CDR1 SGHNT, CDR2 YYREEE (reference sequence). V gave up 2 bases and J gave up 4 bases, with 11 bases separating them. The CDR3 is made up of 14 amino acids. CDR3 loop: CASSFRGRSDTQYF. CDR3 nucleotides: TGTGCCAGCAGCTTCAGGGGGAGGTCAGATACGCAGTATTTT.

The chain combines TRBV28 with TRBJ1-2; 11 nucleotides match TRBD1. With V trimmed by 3 bases and J by 5 bases, 8 bases remained unmatched. This CDR3 has 16 residues. Germline V gene data show CDR1 as MDHEN and CDR2 as SYDVKM. DNA of the CDR3: TGTGCCAGCAGTTTTGACCCTCGGGACAGGGGGTATGGCTACACCTTC. It is translated as CASSFDPRDRGYGYTF.